The following is a T cell receptor beta chain sequence with its context. Its target is not known. Naive CD8 T cells, phenotype CD8+CD4-CCR7+CD45RA+, were sorted. The sample comes from a study of molecular identifiers for immune sequencing clone quantification. General observations from the study: Clones above 20 RNA copies contained over 98% of effector molecules but under 1% of naive ones.

MiXCR, applied by TCRdb to the PCR reads, yields one record per CDR3 protein. This sample has more than 450,000 distinct CDR3 sequences, with roughly 26% found just once. Germline V CDR1 and CDR2: DFQATT, SNEGSKA (reference sequence). CDR3 length: 12 amino acids. The V end lost 3 bases, the J end lost 9 bases, and 15 bases lay between the germline ends. The rearrangement joins TRBV20-1 to TRBJ2-7; D not certain. Source material: naive CD8+ T cells from blood, with Jurkat cell RNA spiked in. Subset of the sample: FACS-sorted CD8+CD4-CCR7+CD45RA+ naive T cells. The source is a human donor in good health. Some libraries in this study had Jurkat cell RNA spiked in. CDR3 protein: CSASFQSMGQYF. In DNA form, the CDR3 reads TGCAGTGCTAGTTTCCAGTCTATGGGGCAGTACTTC.